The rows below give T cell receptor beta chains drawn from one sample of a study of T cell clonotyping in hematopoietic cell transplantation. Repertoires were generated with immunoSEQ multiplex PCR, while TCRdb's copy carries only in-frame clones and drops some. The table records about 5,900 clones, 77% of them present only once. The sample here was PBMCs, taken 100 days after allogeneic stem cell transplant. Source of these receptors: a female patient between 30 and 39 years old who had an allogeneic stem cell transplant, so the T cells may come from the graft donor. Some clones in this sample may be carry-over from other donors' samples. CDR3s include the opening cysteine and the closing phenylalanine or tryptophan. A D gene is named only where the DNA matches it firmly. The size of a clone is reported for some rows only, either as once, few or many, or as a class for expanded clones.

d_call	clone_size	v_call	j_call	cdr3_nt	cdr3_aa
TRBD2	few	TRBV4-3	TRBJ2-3	TGCGCCAGCAGCCAAGATGGGGCTAGCGGAATAGATACGCAGTATTTT	CASSQDGASGIDTQYF
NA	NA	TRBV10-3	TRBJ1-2	TGTGCCATCAGGACATATGGCTACACCTTC	CAIRTYGYTF
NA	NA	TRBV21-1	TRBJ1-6	TGTGCCAGCAGCAAATGGCCGGGGAAGTATAATTCACCCCTCCACTTT	CASSKWPGKYNSPLHF
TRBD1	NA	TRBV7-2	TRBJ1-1	TGTGCCAGCAGCAGACAGGGGATCGGGAACACTGAAGCTTTCTTT	CASSRQGIGNTEAFF
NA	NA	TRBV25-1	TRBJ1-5	TGTGCCAGCAGCCCCTCGGGGGGGGCGGGACAGCCCCAGCATTTT	CASSPSGGAGQPQHF
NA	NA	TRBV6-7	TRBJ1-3	TGTGCCAGCAGTTACTCGGCCCTGGCCCCCACGTCTGGAAACACCATATATTTT	CASSYSALAPTSGNTIYF
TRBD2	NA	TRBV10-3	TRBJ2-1	TGTGCCATCAGTGAAAGCTCGGCGGGGGGCCTTCGATTCGTCGATGAGCAGTTCTTC	CAISESSAGGLRFVDEQFF
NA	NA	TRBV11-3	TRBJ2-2	TGTGCCAGCAGCTCACCGAGGGCCGGGGAGCTGTTTTTT	CASSSPRAGELFF
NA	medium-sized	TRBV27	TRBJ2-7	TGTGCCAGCAGTTTTGGGCAGGGAGGCTCCTACGAGCAGTACTTC	CASSFGQGGSYEQYF
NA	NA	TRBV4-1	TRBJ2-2	TGCGCCAGCAGCCAAGGGGACCGACCGGAGCTGTTTTTT	CASSQGDRPELFF
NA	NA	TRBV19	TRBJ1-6	TGTGCCAGTAAGCAGGGGAATAATTCACCCCTCCACTTT	CASKQGNNSPLHF
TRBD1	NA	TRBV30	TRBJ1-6	TGTGCCTGGAGGCGCCCCGTGGGGACAGGGAACTCACCCCTCCACTTT	CAWRRPVGTGNSPLHF
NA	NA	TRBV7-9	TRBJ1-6	TGTGCCAGCAGCTCCCCGGACGGCAGGCCACCCCTCCACTTT	CASSSPDGRPPLHF
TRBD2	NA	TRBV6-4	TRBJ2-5	TGTGCCAGCAGTGAAGCGGGGGGGCCTGTAGAGACCCAGTACTTC	CASSEAGGPVETQYF
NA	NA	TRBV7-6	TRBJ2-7	TGTGCCAGCAGCTTATTTCTGGGCGCCGCCTACGAGCAGTACTTC	CASSLFLGAAYEQYF
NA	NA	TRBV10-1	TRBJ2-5	TGCGCCAGCAGTGTCCTAAGGCCCGATCAAGAGACCCAGTACTTC	CASSVLRPDQETQYF
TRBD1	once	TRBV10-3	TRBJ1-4	TGTGCCGCGGGACAGAGTAATGAAAAACTGTTTTTT	CAAGQSNEKLFF
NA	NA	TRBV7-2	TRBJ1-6	TGTGCCAGCAGCTTAGCTTCAGGGGCAGGGTCACCCCTCCACTTT	CASSLASGAGSPLHF
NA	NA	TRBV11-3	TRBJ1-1	TGTGCCAGCAGCCTAGGAACGAACACTGAAGCTTTCTTT	CASSLGTNTEAFF
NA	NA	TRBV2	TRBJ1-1	TGTGCCAGCGTTATCCACCAGGCAGGGGTGAAGGCTGAAGCTTTCTTT	CASVIHQAGVKAEAFF
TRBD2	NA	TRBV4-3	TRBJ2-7	TGCGCCAGCAGCCAAGATTGGAGCGGGGGCTCCTACGAGCAGTACTTC	CASSQDWSGGSYEQYF
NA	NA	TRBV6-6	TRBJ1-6	TGTGCCAGCAGTAGCCAGGGACAAGCTAATTCACCCCTCCACTTT	CASSSQGQANSPLHF
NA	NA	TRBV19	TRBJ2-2	TGTGCCAGCGGGGGGACAGCCGCCACGAACACCGGGGAGCTGTTTTTT	CASGGTAATNTGELFF
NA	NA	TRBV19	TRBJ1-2	TGTGCCAGTGGGTCCGGAGCATATGGCTACACCTTC	CASGSGAYGYTF
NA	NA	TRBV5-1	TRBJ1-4	TGCGCCAGCAGCTTGGATTCCCCGCAGGGGAATGAAAAACTGTTTTTT	CASSLDSPQGNEKLFF
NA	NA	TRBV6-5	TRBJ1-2	TGTGCCAGCAGTTCCGGGGCCCCCCCTGGCTACACCTTC	CASSSGAPPGYTF
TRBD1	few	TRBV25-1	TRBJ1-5	TGTGCCAGCAGTGATCCGGGACAGCCCAATCAGCCCCAGCATTTT	CASSDPGQPNQPQHF
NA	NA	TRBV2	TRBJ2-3	TGTGCCAGCAGCGCCACAGATACGCAGTATTTT	CASSATDTQYF
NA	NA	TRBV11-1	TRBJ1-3	TGTGCCAGCAGCAGTCCAGGGGAAAAAACAGTAAACACCATATATTTT	CASSSPGEKTVNTIYF
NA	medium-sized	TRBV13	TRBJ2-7	TGTGCCAGCAGCCGCGGGGAAACAAACGAGCAGTACTTC	CASSRGETNEQYF
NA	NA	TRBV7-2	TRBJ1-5	TGTGCCAGCAGCTTCGGTCAAGGGAATCAGCCCCAGCATTTT	CASSFGQGNQPQHF
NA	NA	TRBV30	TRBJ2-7	TGTGCCTGGAGGACTGGCAACTACGAGCAGTACTTC	CAWRTGNYEQYF
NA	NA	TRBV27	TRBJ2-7	TGTGCCAGCAGTTTTGACACTTTTTCCTCCTACGAGCAGTACTTC	CASSFDTFSSYEQYF
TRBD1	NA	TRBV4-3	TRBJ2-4	TGCGCCAGCAGCCAAGGAACAGGGGGCAAAGTAAACATTCAGTACTTC	CASSQGTGGKVNIQYF
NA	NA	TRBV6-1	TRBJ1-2	TGTGCCAGCAGTCTATCGGGGAGCCTCTATGGCTACACCTTC	CASSLSGSLYGYTF
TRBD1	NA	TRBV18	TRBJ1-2	TGTGCCAGCTCACCAGAGGGACAGGGGTCTGGCTACACCTTC	CASSPEGQGSGYTF
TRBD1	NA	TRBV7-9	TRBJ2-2	TGTGCCAGCAGCCCGACAGGGGCAGGGACCGGGGAGCTGTTTTTT	CASSPTGAGTGELFF
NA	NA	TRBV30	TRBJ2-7	TGTGCCTGGAGTGGTACAGCCTACGAGCAGTACTTC	CAWSGTAYEQYF
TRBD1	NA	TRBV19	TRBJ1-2	TGTGCCAGTAGTATACGGGACAGTTATGGCTACACCTTC	CASSIRDSYGYTF
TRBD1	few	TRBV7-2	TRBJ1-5	TGTGCCAGCAGCCTTACAGGGGGTGGCCAGCCCCAGCATTTT	CASSLTGGGQPQHF
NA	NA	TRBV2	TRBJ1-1	TGTGCCAGCAGCCAAACGGACACCGTAAACACTGAAGCTTTCTTT	CASSQTDTVNTEAFF
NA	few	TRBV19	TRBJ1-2	TGTGCCAGTAGTATTGTCATAGGGGATGACGATGGCTACACCTTC	CASSIVIGDDDGYTF